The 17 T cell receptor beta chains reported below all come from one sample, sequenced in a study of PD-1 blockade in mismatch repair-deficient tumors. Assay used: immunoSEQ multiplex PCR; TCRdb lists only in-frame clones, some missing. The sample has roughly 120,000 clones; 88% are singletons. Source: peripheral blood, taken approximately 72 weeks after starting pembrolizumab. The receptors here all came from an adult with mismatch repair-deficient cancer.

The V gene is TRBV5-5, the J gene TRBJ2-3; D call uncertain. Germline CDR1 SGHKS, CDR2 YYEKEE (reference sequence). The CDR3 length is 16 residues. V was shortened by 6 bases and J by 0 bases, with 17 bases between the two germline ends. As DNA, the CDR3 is TGTGCCAGCATTTTCCGAGCAGGCTCTAGCACAGATACGCAGTATTTT. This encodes CASIFRAGSSTDTQYF.

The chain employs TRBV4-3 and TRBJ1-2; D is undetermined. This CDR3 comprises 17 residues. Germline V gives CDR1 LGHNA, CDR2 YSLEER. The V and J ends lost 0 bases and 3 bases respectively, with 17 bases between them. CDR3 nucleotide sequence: TGCGCCAGCAGCCAAGATCGTCTTTTGAGGAGTGACTATGGCTACACCTTC. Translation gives CASSQDRLLRSDYGYTF.

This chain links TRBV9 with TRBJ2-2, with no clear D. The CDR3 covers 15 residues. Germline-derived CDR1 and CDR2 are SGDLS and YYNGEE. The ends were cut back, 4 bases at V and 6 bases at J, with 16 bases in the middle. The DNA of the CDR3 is TGTGCCAGCAGCCCTCGTCCACCAGGACCCGGGGAGCTGTTTTTT. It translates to CASSPRPPGPGELFF. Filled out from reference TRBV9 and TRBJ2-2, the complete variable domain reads DSGVTQTPKHLITATGQRVTLRCSPRSGDLSVYWYQQSLDQGLQFLIQYYNGEERAKGNILERFSAQQFPDLHSELNLSSLELGDSALYFCASSPRPPGPGELFFGEGSRLTVL.

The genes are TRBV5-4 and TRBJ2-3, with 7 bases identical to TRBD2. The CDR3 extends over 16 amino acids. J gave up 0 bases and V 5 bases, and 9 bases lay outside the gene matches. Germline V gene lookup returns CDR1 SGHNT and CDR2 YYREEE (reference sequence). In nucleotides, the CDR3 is TGTGCCAGCAGTCAATTTAGCGGGTCGAGCACAGATACGCAGTATTTT. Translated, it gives CASSQFSGSSTDTQYF.

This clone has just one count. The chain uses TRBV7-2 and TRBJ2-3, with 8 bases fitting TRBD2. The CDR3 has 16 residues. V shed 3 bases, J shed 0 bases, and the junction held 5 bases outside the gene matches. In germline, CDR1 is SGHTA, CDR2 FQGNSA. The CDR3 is CASSFTSGSSTDTQYF. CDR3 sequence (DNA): TGTGCCAGCAGCTTTACTAGCGGTTCTAGCACAGATACGCAGTATTTT.

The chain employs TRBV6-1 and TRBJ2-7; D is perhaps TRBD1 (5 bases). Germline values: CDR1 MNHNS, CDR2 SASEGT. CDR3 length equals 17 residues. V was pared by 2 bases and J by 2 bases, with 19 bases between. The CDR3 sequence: CASSEFPNRILAYEQYF. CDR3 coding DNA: TGTGCCAGCAGTGAATTCCCAAACAGGATATTAGCCTACGAGCAGTACTTC.

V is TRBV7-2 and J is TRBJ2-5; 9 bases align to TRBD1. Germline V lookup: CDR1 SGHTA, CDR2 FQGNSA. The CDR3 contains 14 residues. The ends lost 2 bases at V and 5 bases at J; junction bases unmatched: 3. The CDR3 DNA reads TGTGCCAGCAGCTTAACAGGGGGCCAGGAGACCCAGTACTTC. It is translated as CASSLTGGQETQYF.

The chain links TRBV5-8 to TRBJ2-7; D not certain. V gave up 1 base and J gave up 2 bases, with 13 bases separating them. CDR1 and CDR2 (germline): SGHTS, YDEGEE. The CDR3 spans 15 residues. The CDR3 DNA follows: TGTGCCAGCAGCTTGAGTAGCCGCAAACCCTACGAGCAGTACTTC. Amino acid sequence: CASSLSSRKPYEQYF.

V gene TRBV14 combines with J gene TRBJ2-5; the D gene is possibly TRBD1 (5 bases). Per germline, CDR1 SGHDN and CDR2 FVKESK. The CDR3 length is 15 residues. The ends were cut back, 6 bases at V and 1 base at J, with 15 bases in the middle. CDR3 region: CASSSRVVFQETQYF. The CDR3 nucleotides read TGTGCCAGCAGTTCCAGGGTGGTATTCCAAGAGACCCAGTACTTC.

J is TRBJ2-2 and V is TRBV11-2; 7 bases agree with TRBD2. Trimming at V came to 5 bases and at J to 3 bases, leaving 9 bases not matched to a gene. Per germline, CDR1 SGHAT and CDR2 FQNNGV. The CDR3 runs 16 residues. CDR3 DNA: TGTGCCAGCAGCCCACAAGGGAGGGTTCACACCGGGGAGCTGTTTTTT. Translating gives CASSPQGRVHTGELFF.

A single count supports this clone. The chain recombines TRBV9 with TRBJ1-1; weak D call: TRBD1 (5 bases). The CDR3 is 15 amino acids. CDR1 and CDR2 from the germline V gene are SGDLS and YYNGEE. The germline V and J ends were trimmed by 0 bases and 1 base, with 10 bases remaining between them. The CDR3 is CASSVASGRNTEAFF. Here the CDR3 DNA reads TGTGCCAGCAGCGTAGCGTCAGGGAGGAACACTGAAGCTTTCTTT.

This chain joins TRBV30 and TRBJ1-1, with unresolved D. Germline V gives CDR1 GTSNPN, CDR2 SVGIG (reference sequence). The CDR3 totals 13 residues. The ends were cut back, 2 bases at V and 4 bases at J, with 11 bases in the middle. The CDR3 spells CAWSTETSTEAFF. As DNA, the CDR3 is TGTGCCTGGAGTACCGAAACTAGCACTGAAGCTTTCTTT.

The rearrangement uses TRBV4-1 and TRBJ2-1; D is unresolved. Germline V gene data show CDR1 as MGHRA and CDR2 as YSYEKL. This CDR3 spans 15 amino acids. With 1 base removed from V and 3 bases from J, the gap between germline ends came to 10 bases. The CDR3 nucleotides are TGCGCCAGCAGCCAAGTGGACGAGGACTACAATGAGCAGTTCTTC. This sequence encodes CASSQVDEDYNEQFF.

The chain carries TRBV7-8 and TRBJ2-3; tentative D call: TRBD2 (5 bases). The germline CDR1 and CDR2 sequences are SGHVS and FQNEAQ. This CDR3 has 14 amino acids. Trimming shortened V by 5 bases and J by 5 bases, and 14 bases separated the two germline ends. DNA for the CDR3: TGTGCCAGCAGCCCGCATTTTGCGGGAGATACGCAGTATTTT. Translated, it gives CASSPHFAGDTQYF.

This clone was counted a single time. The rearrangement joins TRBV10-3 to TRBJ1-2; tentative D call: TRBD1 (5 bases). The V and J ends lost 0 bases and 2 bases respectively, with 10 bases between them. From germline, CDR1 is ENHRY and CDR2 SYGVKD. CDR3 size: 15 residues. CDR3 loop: CAISESGGSNYGYTF. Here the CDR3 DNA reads TGTGCCATCAGTGAGTCTGGGGGTTCGAACTATGGCTACACCTTC.

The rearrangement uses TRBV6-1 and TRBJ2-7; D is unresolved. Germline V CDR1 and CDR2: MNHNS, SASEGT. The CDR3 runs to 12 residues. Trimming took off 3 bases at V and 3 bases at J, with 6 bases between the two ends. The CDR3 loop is CASSDLSYEQYF. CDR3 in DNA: TGTGCCAGCAGTGACCTCAGCTACGAGCAGTACTTC.

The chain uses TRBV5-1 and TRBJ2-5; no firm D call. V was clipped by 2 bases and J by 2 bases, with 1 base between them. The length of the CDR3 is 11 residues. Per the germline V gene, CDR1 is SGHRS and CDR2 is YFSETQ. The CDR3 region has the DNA TGCGCCAGCAGCTTACAAGAGACCCAGTACTTC. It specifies CASSLQETQYF.